The 17 T cell receptor beta chains given below trace back to one sample, sequenced in a study of cytomegalovirus exposure and HLA in healthy donors. In the PCR, 60 Vbeta and 13 Jbeta primers were used. Sequencing was performed with immunoSEQ multiplex PCR; in TCRdb, only in-frame clones are kept and a portion is missing. This sample contains some 70,000 clones. Sample: PBMCs. These receptors were obtained from a female donor in good health and CMV-seropositive.

This chain connects TRBV11-2 to TRBJ2-4; TRBD1 is a possible D gene (7 bases). V dropped 0 bases and J dropped 6 bases, with 12 bases sitting between them. The V gene's germline CDR1 is SGHAT and CDR2 FQNNGV. The CDR3 covers 15 residues. CDR3 nucleotides: TGTGCCAGCAGCTTAGATACCCAGGGGGGAAACATTCAGTACTTC. Encoded protein: CASSLDTQGGNIQYF.

This chain uses TRBV19 with TRBJ1-1, with D uncertain. Per the germline V gene, CDR1 is LNHDA and CDR2 is SQIVND (reference sequence). V was pared by 7 bases and J by 4 bases, with 19 bases between. The CDR3 sequence is 15 residues long. This CDR3 is CASTPLVGRSTEAFF. CDR3 DNA sequence: TGTGCCAGTACCCCTTTGGTGGGTAGGAGCACTGAAGCTTTCTTT.

The rearrangement links TRBV11-2 to TRBJ2-2; the D gene is possibly TRBD2 (7 bases). V shed 0 bases and J shed 6 bases, with 11 bases lying between them. CDR1 SGHAT and CDR2 FQNNGV come from the germline V gene. This CDR3 region has 15 residues. In DNA, the CDR3 is TGTGCCAGCAGCTTAGATCCGGGGGGCGCCGGGGAGCTGTTTTTT. Translation: CASSLDPGGAGELFF. Full variable domain (rest looked up from reference TRBV11-2 and TRBJ2-2): EAGVAQSPRYKIIEKRQSVAFWCNPISGHATLYWYQQILGQGPKLLIQFQNNGVVDDSQLPKDRFSAERLKGVDSTLKIQPAKLEDSAVYLCASSLDPGGAGELFFGEGSRLTVL.

This sequence joins TRBV11-3 and TRBJ2-3; D unclear. The length of the CDR3 is 14 residues. The ends were cut back, 5 bases at V and 6 bases at J, with 15 bases in the middle. Germline V gene data show CDR1 as SGHNT and CDR2 as YENEEA. The DNA of the CDR3 is TGTGCCAGCAGCCCCAGTCGTCTTGTCGATACGCAGTATTTT. Its protein product is CASSPSRLVDTQYF.

The chain uses TRBV6-1 and TRBJ1-1; D is unresolved. Between the trimmed V and J ends, which lost 2 bases and 1 base, there was a span of 17 bases. CDR1 MNHNS and CDR2 SASEGT come from the germline V gene. The CDR3 runs to 17 residues. The CDR3 coding sequence is TGTGCCAGCAGTGAATTGGATTCGGTGCGGGGGAACACTGAAGCTTTCTTT. Amino acids: CASSELDSVRGNTEAFF.

The chain recombines TRBV9 with TRBJ2-7, with D perhaps matching TRBD2 (7 bases). Germline CDR1 reads SGDLS; CDR2 reads YYNGEE. Trimming pared 3 bases from V and 0 bases from J, leaving 16 bases between. The CDR3 loop spans 16 amino acids. The CDR3 sequence: CASSAQEGGSSYEQYF. CDR3 sequence (DNA): TGTGCCAGCAGCGCCCAAGAGGGGGGGAGCTCCTACGAGCAGTACTTC. Combining the CDR3 with reference TRBV9 and TRBJ2-7 gives the whole variable domain DSGVTQTPKHLITATGQRVTLRCSPRSGDLSVYWYQQSLDQGLQFLIQYYNGEERAKGNILERFSAQQFPDLHSELNLSSLELGDSALYFCASSAQEGGSSYEQYFGPGTRLTVT.

The chain joins TRBV7-9 to TRBJ2-5; 7 bases match TRBD2. The J segment lost 5 bases and the V segment lost 3 bases, leaving 6 bases of the junction unmatched. Per germline, CDR1 SEHNR and CDR2 FQNEAQ (reference sequence). The CDR3 consists of 14 residues. The CDR3: CASSFGGTGETQYF. CDR3 nucleotides: TGTGCCAGCAGCTTCGGGGGGACCGGGGAGACCCAGTACTTC.

The gene calls are TRBV7-8 and TRBJ2-7; the D gene is possibly TRBD1 (5 bases). V lost 5 bases, J lost 1 base, and 12 bases lay in between. There are 14 residues in the CDR3. CDR1 and CDR2 (germline): SGHVS, FQNEAQ. The CDR3 coding sequence is TGTGCCAGCAGCATCACCGACAGATCCTACGAGCAGTACTTC. This encodes CASSITDRSYEQYF.

J is TRBJ2-7 and V is TRBV13, with 8 nucleotides matching TRBD1. From germline, CDR1 is PRHDT and CDR2 FYEKMQ (reference sequence). CDR3 length: 14 amino acids. The junction had 8 bases not matched to a gene; V was cut back by 4 bases and J by 6 bases. The CDR3 loop reads CASSSLGTGREQYF. In DNA form, the CDR3 reads TGTGCCAGCAGCTCATTAGGGACAGGCCGCGAGCAGTACTTC.

The chain couples TRBV7-2 to TRBJ2-7; 8 bases fit TRBD1. Germline V lookup: CDR1 SGHTA, CDR2 FQGNSA. V shed 5 bases and J 2 bases; nucleotides not matched to a gene: 2. This CDR3 has 13 residues. CDR3 protein: CASSRDRTYEQYF. Written as DNA, the CDR3 is TGTGCCAGCAGCCGGGACAGGACCTACGAGCAGTACTTC.

About this clone: Germline and junction disagree at one end, which may indicate a read error. The chain combines TRBV28 with TRBJ1-1; 10 bases are shared with TRBD1. Looked up from germline, CDR1 is MDHEN and CDR2 is SYDVKM. This CDR3 is 12 amino acids long. This CDR3 reads CASSLPGQGEGF. The CDR3, as DNA: TGTGCCAGCAGTTTACCCGGACAGGGGGAGGGGTTT.

The genes are TRBV21-1 and TRBJ2-4; no check of the table's D call, TRBD2, against the DNA was made. TRBV21-1 is termed a pseudogene. This CDR3 contains 17 residues. The CDR3 region is CASSRRVGTSGKNIQYF. In nucleotides, the CDR3 is TGTGCCAGCAGCAGACGGGTTGGGACTAGCGGGAAAAACATTCAGTACTTC.

The rearrangement links TRBV19 to TRBJ2-7; D is perhaps TRBD1 (6 bases). The CDR3 extends over 12 amino acids. V dropped 5 bases and J dropped 6 bases, with 11 bases sitting between them. CDR1 is LNHDA, CDR2 SQIVND, per germline (reference sequence). This chain's CDR3 is CASSSTGREQYF. CDR3 bases: TGTGCCAGTAGTTCTACAGGGCGCGAGCAGTACTTC.

V and J are TRBV25-1 and TRBJ1-1; TRBD1 might be the D (5 bases). Trimming shortened V by 1 base and J by 5 bases, and 14 bases separated the two germline ends. CDR1 and CDR2 from the germline V gene are MGHDK and SYGVNS. This CDR3 contains 15 residues. The CDR3 DNA follows: TGTGCCAGCAGTGAATCCCCCCCGAAGGGGACTGAAGCTTTCTTT. Translating it yields CASSESPPKGTEAFF.

The chain has TRBV19 and TRBJ1-5; D uncertain. Trimming took 2 bases from V and 0 from J, leaving 5 bases between them. Looked up from germline, CDR1 is LNHDA and CDR2 is SQIVND (reference sequence). This CDR3 contains 14 residues. The CDR3, as DNA: TGTGCCAGTAGTATACAGGCTAGCAATCAGCCCCAGCATTTT. Its translation: CASSIQASNQPQHF.

Frequency places this clone as medium-sized. V and J are TRBV19 and TRBJ1-1; D unclear. The CDR3 sequence is 13 residues long. Germline-derived CDR1 and CDR2 are LNHDA and SQIVND (reference sequence). Deletions cut 5 bases from V and 3 bases from J, with 10 bases between. The CDR3 spells CASSWTEDTEAFF. The DNA of the CDR3 is TGTGCCAGTAGTTGGACGGAGGACACTGAAGCTTTCTTT.

The chain joins TRBV30 to TRBJ2-7; 7 nucleotides line up with TRBD2. CDR3 length equals 12 residues. J gave up 2 bases and V 5 bases, and 3 bases lay outside the gene matches. Germline lookup yields CDR1 GTSNPN and CDR2 SVGIG (reference sequence). CDR3 sequence: CAWVRGAYEQYF. CDR3 DNA: TGTGCCTGGGTCCGGGGGGCCTACGAGCAGTACTTC. The variable domain in full, completed from reference TRBV30 and TRBJ2-7, reads SQTIHQWPATLVQPVGSPLSLECTVEGTSNPNLYWYRQAAGRGLQLLFYSVGIGQISSEVPQNLSASRPQDRQFILSSKKLLLSDSGFYLCAWVRGAYEQYFGPGTRLTVT.